This T cell receptor (beta chain) comes out of a study of blood T cell repertoires in COVID-19. Turning to the study itself: Nucleic acid was either cDNA or gDNA, and it came from T cells, B-cell-depleted T cells, or PBMCs.

J lost 8 bases, V lost 1 base, and 5 bases had no gene match. Germline V gene lookup returns CDR1 LNHDA and CDR2 SQIVND (reference sequence). This CDR3 comprises 16 residues. Only in-frame clones appear in the TCRdb table, and some are missing; sequencing was by immunoSEQ multiplex PCR. The sample lists about 200,000 clones; 86% were seen once. The clonotype comes from a woman in her 70s with acute or convalescent COVID-19. This chain connects TRBV19 to TRBJ1-6; 10 bases fit TRBD1. Sequencing used peripheral blood. The CDR3 reads CASSIVGQGVYSPLHF. As DNA, the CDR3 is TGTGCCAGTAGTATAGTTGGACAGGGGGTATATTCACCCCTCCACTTT. Together with reference TRBV19 and TRBJ1-6, the CDR3 gives the full variable domain: DGGITQSPKYLFRKEGQNVTLSCEQNLNHDAMYWYRQDPGQGLRLIYYSQIVNDFQKGDIAEGYSVSREKKESFPLTVTSAQKNPTAFYLCASSIVGQGVYSPLHFGNGTRLTVT.